This T cell receptor beta chain was found in a study of regulatory T cells in long-lasting Graves disease. Ten or more counts support this clonotype. Arm-PCR of CDR3 regions and iRepertoire HTBI primers were used to build TCR beta libraries. TCRdb passed the multiplex PCR reads through MiXCR, listing each CDR3 protein once. This sample has approximately 470,000 distinct CDR3 sequences, with less than 25% found just once. V dropped 6 bases and J dropped 7 bases, with 15 bases sitting between them. This CDR3 comprises 14 residues. Time point noted: persistent/refractory GD, antithyroid drugs over 5 years with positive TRAb. Following extraction of RNA from PBMCs, that RNA was used to make the TCR library.

The receptor's source is a female donor with Graves disease. The sequencing used peripheral blood mononuclear cells (PBMCs), collected when the disease was refractory, from a patient treated with antithyroid drugs. This chain uses TRBV12-3 or TRBV12-4 with TRBJ2-2; D is perhaps TRBD2 (5 bases). The CDR3 loop is CASRFSGSSGELFF. The CDR3, as DNA: TGTGCCAGCAGGTTTTCGGGGTCGAGCGGGGAGCTGTTTTTT.